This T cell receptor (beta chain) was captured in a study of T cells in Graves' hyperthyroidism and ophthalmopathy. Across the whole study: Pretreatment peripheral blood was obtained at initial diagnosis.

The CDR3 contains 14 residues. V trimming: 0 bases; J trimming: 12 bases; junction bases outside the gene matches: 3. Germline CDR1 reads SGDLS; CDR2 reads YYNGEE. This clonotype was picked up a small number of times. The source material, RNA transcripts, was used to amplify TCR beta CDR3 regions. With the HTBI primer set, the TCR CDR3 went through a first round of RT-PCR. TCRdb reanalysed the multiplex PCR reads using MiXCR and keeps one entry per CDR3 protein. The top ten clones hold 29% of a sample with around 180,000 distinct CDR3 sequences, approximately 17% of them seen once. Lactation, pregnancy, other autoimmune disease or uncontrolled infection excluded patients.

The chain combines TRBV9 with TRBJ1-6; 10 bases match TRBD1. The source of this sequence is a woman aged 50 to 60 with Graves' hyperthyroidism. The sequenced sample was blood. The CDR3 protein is CASSVAGQGQPLHF. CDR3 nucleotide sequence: TGTGCCAGCAGCGTAGCGGGACAGGGGCAACCCCTCCACTTT.